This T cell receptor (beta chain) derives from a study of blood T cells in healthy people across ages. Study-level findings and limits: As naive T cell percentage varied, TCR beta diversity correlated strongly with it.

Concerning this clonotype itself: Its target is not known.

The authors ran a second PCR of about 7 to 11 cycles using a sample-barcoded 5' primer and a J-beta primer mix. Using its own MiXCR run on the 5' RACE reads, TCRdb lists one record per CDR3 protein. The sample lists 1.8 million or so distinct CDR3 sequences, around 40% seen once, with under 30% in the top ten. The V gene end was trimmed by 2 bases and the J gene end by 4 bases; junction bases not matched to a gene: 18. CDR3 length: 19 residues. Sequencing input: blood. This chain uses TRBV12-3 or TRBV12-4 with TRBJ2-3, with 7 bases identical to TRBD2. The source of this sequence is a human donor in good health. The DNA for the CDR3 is TGTGCCAGCAGTTTAAAAGTTGGGGCGACTAGCTATGCCGCAGATACGCAGTATTTT. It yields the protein CASSLKVGATSYAADTQYF.